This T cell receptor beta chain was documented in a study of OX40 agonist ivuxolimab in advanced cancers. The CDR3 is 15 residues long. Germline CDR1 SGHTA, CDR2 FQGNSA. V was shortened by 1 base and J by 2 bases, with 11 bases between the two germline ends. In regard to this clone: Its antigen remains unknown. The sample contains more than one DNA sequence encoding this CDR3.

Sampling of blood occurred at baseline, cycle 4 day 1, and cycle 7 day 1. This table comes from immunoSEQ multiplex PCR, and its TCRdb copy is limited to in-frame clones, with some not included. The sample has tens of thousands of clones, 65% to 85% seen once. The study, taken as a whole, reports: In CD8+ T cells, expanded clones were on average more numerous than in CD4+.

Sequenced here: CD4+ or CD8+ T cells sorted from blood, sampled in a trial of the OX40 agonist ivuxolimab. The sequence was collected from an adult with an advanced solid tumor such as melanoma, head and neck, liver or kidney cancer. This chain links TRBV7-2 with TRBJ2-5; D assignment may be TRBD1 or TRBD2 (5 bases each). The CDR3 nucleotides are TGTGCCAGCAGCTTAGATGGGGGTCCTCAAGAGACCCAGTACTTC. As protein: CASSLDGGPQETQYF.